This T cell receptor (beta chain) was retrieved from a study of regulatory T cells in long-lasting Graves disease. Overall study: Those Graves' patients who were newly diagnosed had been on antithyroid drugs under 3 months.

Germline V gene lookup returns CDR1 MDHEN and CDR2 SYDVKM. The CDR3 sequence is 15 residues long. Trimming cost V 1 base and J 4 bases, with 11 bases left between them. The time point here: newly diagnosed GD, antithyroid drugs for less than 3 months. The TCR library was made from RNA extracted from PBMCs. The authors built TCR beta libraries using iRepertoire HTBI primers and Arm-PCR of CDR3 regions. Each CDR3 protein is one row after TCRdb ran MiXCR on the multiplex PCR reads. Of hundreds of thousands of distinct CDR3 sequences in the sample, around an eighth were seen once. Regarding the study as a whole: There were preferences for TRBV28, TRBJ1-2 and TRBJ2-5 in persistent disease. Among persistent patients, a larger number of public clonotypes were shared (2,741) than among newly diagnosed patients (about 950).

In this sample, this clonotype turned up a few times. Its antigen is undetermined. The same specimen was also included in a second study, on T cells in Graves' hyperthyroidism and ophthalmopathy.

The TCR was taken from a man aged 30 to 45 with Graves disease. This chain connects TRBV28 to TRBJ2-1; TRBD2 might be the D (6 bases). The sequenced sample was peripheral blood mononuclear cells (PBMCs), obtained at new diagnosis, from a patient treated with antithyroid drugs. In DNA form, the CDR3 reads TGTGCCAGCAGTTTATTGCCTAGCGCTTACAATGAGCAGTTCTTC. Translated: CASSLLPSAYNEQFF.